The source of this TCR beta chain is a study of shared T cell receptors in the human thymus. TCRdb's copy holds only in-frame clones and misses some; the assay was immunoSEQ multiplex PCR. The table includes hundreds of thousands of clones, around 82% detected once. Trimming shortened V by 5 bases and J by 4 bases, and 9 bases separated the two germline ends. CDR3 size: 12 residues. From germline, CDR1 is SEHNR and CDR2 FQNEAQ (reference sequence). The data were also submitted as part of a second study, on human thymus T cells. From that second work: Corrective heart surgery yielded resections, and these provided the thymus tissue. Gene usage (both V and J) appeared biased in thymic and blood repertoires. Unrelated people showed highly overlapping thymic repertoires, related research reported.

The clonotype comes from a boy less than two years old with a congenital heart defect. Sequences were obtained from thymocytes. The chain is built from TRBV7-9 and TRBJ2-7; no clear D. CDR3 nucleotides: TGTGCCAGCAGCCCAGGAAGGTACGAGCAGTACTTC. This gives the protein CASSPGRYEQYF.